The 22 T cell receptor beta chains below all came from one sample that was sequenced in a study of HIV-infected patients and healthy controls. A single record per CDR3 protein comes from TCRdb applying MiXCR to the 5' RACE reads. The sample lists 18,000 or so distinct CDR3 sequences; around 19% were seen once. The sample consisted of CD8+ T cells from blood. The receptor source for this set is a human donor in good health.

This clonotype was seen a few times. The CDR3 here is CASSLGGGRNTEAFF. The CDR3 nucleotides are TGTGCCAGCAGCTTAGGCGGAGGGCGGAACACTGAAGCTTTCTTT. The chain carries TRBV11-2 and TRBJ1-1, with unresolved D. Trimming removed 1 base from V and 1 base from J, with 10 bases in between. The CDR3 is made up of 15 amino acids. Germline CDR1 reads SGHAT; CDR2 reads FQNNGV.

The chain joins TRBV6-1 to TRBJ2-4, with 10 nucleotides matching TRBD1. CDR3 length: 14 residues. The V gene's germline CDR1 is MNHNS and CDR2 SASEGT. J lost 4 bases, V lost 3 bases, and 0 bases had no gene match. CDR3 sequence reads: CASSEDRGKNIQYF. In DNA, the CDR3 is TGTGCCAGCAGTGAGGACAGGGGGAAAAACATTCAGTACTTC.

This clonotype was seen ten or more times. The chain recombines TRBV6-5 with TRBJ2-7, with D perhaps given as TRBD1 or TRBD2 (5 bases each). Trimming took 4 bases from V and 3 from J, leaving 10 bases between them. The CDR3 is 13 residues long. Germline CDR1 reads MNHEY; CDR2 reads SVGAGI. The CDR3 region is CASSLGRIYEQYF. For the CDR3, the DNA is TGTGCCAGCAGTTTGGGACGTATCTACGAGCAGTACTTC.

This clonotype was recorded a few times. The chain combines TRBV7-9 with TRBJ2-1; 7 bases agree with TRBD1. Germline V gene data show CDR1 as SEHNR and CDR2 as FQNEAQ (reference sequence). The CDR3 has 13 residues. V dropped 5 bases and J dropped 12; count of bases not matched to a gene: 10. This CDR3 reads CASSHPQGTGQFF. CDR3 coding DNA: TGTGCCAGCAGCCACCCACAGGGGACGGGGCAGTTCTTC.

The V gene is TRBV19, the J gene TRBJ2-3; TRBD1 matches 12 bases. This CDR3 comprises 20 residues. V trimming: 4 bases; J trimming: 2 bases; junction bases outside the gene matches: 16. CDR1 is LNHDA and CDR2 is SQIVND in the germline V gene (reference sequence). For the CDR3, the DNA is TGTGCCAGTAGTAAACTATCCCGGGACAGGGGGCCCAGCTACACAGATACGCAGTATTTT. The encoded protein is CASSKLSRDRGPSYTDTQYF. Combining the CDR3 with reference TRBV19 and TRBJ2-3 gives the whole variable domain DGGITQSPKYLFRKEGQNVTLSCEQNLNHDAMYWYRQDPGQGLRLIYYSQIVNDFQKGDIAEGYSVSREKKESFPLTVTSAQKNPTAFYLCASSKLSRDRGPSYTDTQYFGPGTRLTVL.

This clonotype turned up a few times. The chain recombines TRBV27 with TRBJ2-1; 15 nucleotides align to TRBD2. V shed 10 bases and J 9 bases; nucleotides not matched to a gene: 7. Germline V CDR1 and CDR2: MNHEY, SMNVEV (reference sequence). The CDR3 is made up of 14 amino acids. As DNA, the CDR3 is TGTGCCACCCTAGGACTAGCGGGGGGGGGTGAGCAGTTCTTC. Translated, it gives CATLGLAGGGEQFF.

This clonotype is judged medium-sized. The gene calls are TRBV28 and TRBJ1-2; 9 positions match TRBD1. This CDR3 region has 17 residues. Trimming removed 1 base from V and 3 bases from J; junction bases left unmatched: 9. Germline CDR1 and CDR2: MDHEN and SYDVKM. Here the CDR3 DNA reads TGTGCCAGCAGTTTATTCCGACGGGACAGGGCGGACTATGGCTACACCTTC. As protein: CASSLFRRDRADYGYTF.

J is TRBJ2-7 and V is TRBV21-1; the DNA was not used to check the table's D call, TRBD1. TRBV21-1 is a documented pseudogene. CDR3 size: 15 residues. The CDR3 region is CASSRTWDNSYEQYF. In DNA, the CDR3 is TGTGCCAGCAGCAGAACTTGGGACAACTCCTACGAGCAGTACTTC.

The chain employs TRBV4-3 and TRBJ1-4; a possible D gene is TRBD1 (5 bases). Trimming took off 0 bases at V and 6 bases at J, with 14 bases between the two ends. Germline assignment: CDR1 LGHNA and CDR2 YSLEER. The CDR3 length is 16 residues. CDR3 sequence reads: CASSQDWGRDDEKLFF. Written as DNA, the CDR3 is TGCGCCAGCAGCCAAGACTGGGGCAGGGACGATGAAAAACTGTTTTTT.

The sample holds one count of this clonotype. The chain is built from TRBV9 and TRBJ2-3, with D hard to call. Trimming cost V 3 bases and J 3 bases, with 11 bases left between them. Per germline, CDR1 SGDLS and CDR2 YYNGEE. The CDR3 loop spans 14 amino acids. CDR3: CASSGSAETDTQYF. The CDR3 nucleotides read TGTGCCAGCAGCGGCTCAGCAGAGACAGATACGCAGTATTTT.

V gene TRBV12-3 or TRBV12-4 combines with J gene TRBJ2-1, with 11 positions matching TRBD2. V was pared by 2 bases and J by 8 bases, with 11 bases of the junction left unmatched. The CDR3 has 17 amino acids. The CDR3 loop reads CASSLPPRLAGRDEQFF. CDR3 nucleotide sequence: TGTGCCAGCAGTTTACCCCCTCGACTAGCGGGAAGGGATGAGCAGTTCTTC.

This clonotype was seen a handful of times. The V and J genes are TRBV27 and TRBJ1-6; D is unresolved. Germline-derived CDR1 and CDR2 are MNHEY and SMNVEV (reference sequence). Trimming took 0 bases from V and 9 from J, leaving 12 bases between them. There are 15 residues in the CDR3. CDR3 sequence: CASSLSGRLGSPLHF. The CDR3 DNA reads as TGTGCCAGCAGTTTATCGGGCAGGCTTGGTTCACCCCTCCACTTT.

This clonotype was seen ten or more times. This chain uses TRBV11-3 with TRBJ2-1, with 9 bases lining up with TRBD2. From germline, CDR1 is SGHNT and CDR2 YENEEA. With 1 base clipped from V and 5 bases from J, the junction kept 3 bases outside the gene matches. The length of the CDR3 is 15 residues. The CDR3 reads CASSLVSSGNNEQFF. The CDR3 DNA reads TGTGCCAGCAGCTTAGTGTCTAGCGGGAACAATGAGCAGTTCTTC.

This clonotype was recorded many times. This chain links TRBV27 with TRBJ1-5; TRBD1 might be the D (5 bases). From germline, CDR1 is MNHEY and CDR2 SMNVEV (reference sequence). Trimming pared 4 bases from V and 6 bases from J, leaving 13 bases between. The CDR3 is made up of 14 amino acids. In nucleotides, the CDR3 is TGTGCCAGCAGTTCCTCGGTGAGGGGTCAGCCCCAGCATTTT. Translation: CASSSSVRGQPQHF.

This clonotype occurred many times. The chain joins TRBV24-1 to TRBJ2-7; D not certain. CDR1 is KGHDR and CDR2 is SFDVKD in the germline V gene. V dropped 4 bases and J dropped 0 bases, with 6 bases sitting between them. The CDR3 is made up of 13 amino acids. The chain's CDR3 is CATSDRSSYEQYF. DNA of the CDR3: TGTGCCACCAGTGACAGGAGCTCCTACGAGCAGTACTTC.

This chain connects TRBV7-9 to TRBJ1-2; the D is unclear. Germline V gives CDR1 SEHNR, CDR2 FQNEAQ (reference sequence). This CDR3 region has 12 residues. Trimming pared 3 bases from V and 12 bases from J, leaving 14 bases between. CDR3 DNA: TGTGCCAGCAGCTTTCTCTCGGCAGAAAACACCTTC. Amino acids: CASSFLSAENTF.

This clonotype was counted only a few times. The chain carries TRBV7-9 and TRBJ2-7; 9 nucleotides match TRBD1. This CDR3 has 14 amino acids. V lost 0 bases and J lost 4; bases outside the gene matches: 1. The germline V gene has CDR1 SEHNR and CDR2 FQNEAQ (reference sequence). In DNA, the CDR3 is TGTGCCAGCAGCTTAGCCGGACAGGGGTACGAGCAGTACTTC. Amino acid sequence: CASSLAGQGYEQYF.

This chain links TRBV10-2 with TRBJ1-4; 8 bases align to TRBD1. V lost 4 bases to trimming and J lost 14 bases; unmatched junction nucleotides: 9. The germline V gene has CDR1 WSHSY and CDR2 SAAADI. The CDR3 spans 13 residues. The CDR3 DNA is TGCGCCAGCAGTGGACCCGGGACAGGCGGGCTGTTTTTT. This codes for CASSGPGTGGLFF.

In this sample, this clonotype turned up a few times. V gene TRBV13 combines with J gene TRBJ2-1; no reliable D call. The CDR3 consists of 16 residues. CDR1 and CDR2 from the germline V gene are PRHDT and FYEKMQ (reference sequence). Trimming pared 5 bases from V and 4 bases from J, leaving 18 bases between. CDR3 sequence reads: CASSPGPNPSYNEQFF. In DNA form, the CDR3 reads TGTGCCAGCAGCCCAGGACCCAACCCCAGTTACAATGAGCAGTTCTTC.

This chain links TRBV30 with TRBJ2-7; 8 positions match TRBD1. CDR3 length: 14 amino acids. Looked up from germline, CDR1 is GTSNPN and CDR2 is SVGIG (reference sequence). The V gene end was trimmed by 0 bases and the J gene end by 5 bases; junction bases not matched to a gene: 6. Written as DNA, the CDR3 is TGTGCCTGGAGTGTAGGGCAGGGGGCAAACGAGCAGTACTTC. Encoded protein: CAWSVGQGANEQYF.

This clonotype has at least ten counts. The chain is built from TRBV6-1 and TRBJ2-3; perhaps TRBD2 as D (5 bases). The CDR3 has 16 amino acids. The V gene lost 5 bases and the J gene lost 3 bases, with 18 bases spanning the gap. Germline values: CDR1 MNHNS, CDR2 SASEGT. CDR3 in amino acids: CASSRLHSVRTDTQYF. The CDR3 nucleotides read TGTGCCAGCAGTAGACTCCATAGCGTTCGGACAGATACGCAGTATTTT.

V is TRBV7-6 and J is TRBJ2-7, with 9 positions matching TRBD1. Germline V gives CDR1 SGHVS, CDR2 FNYEAQ. The CDR3 length is 15 residues. The V and J ends lost 3 bases and 1 base, in that order; junction bases with no gene match: 4. The CDR3 DNA is TGTGCCAGCAGCTTGGGACAGGGAAGTTCCTACGAGCAGTACTTC. It yields the protein CASSLGQGSSYEQYF.